This paragraph covers one T cell receptor beta chain sequence. The antigen is unknown. The entry originates in a study of OX40 agonist ivuxolimab in advanced cancers. Study observations and caveats: Relatively little clonal expansion, among the lowest observed, appeared in partial responders at 0.1-3.0 mg/kg.

The CDR3 has 17 amino acids. V shed 5 bases and J shed 5 bases, with 21 bases lying between them. Germline CDR1 reads SGHVS; CDR2 reads FNYEAQ. Some clones are missing from TCRdb's copy, which holds only in-frame ones; the method was immunoSEQ multiplex PCR. The sample has about 91,000 clones, 84% seen once. Patients were excluded for autoimmune disease history or systemic immunosuppression. This receptor was taken from an adult with an advanced solid tumor such as melanoma, head and neck, liver or kidney cancer. The sample here was CD4+ or CD8+ T cells sorted from blood, taken in a trial of the OX40 agonist ivuxolimab. The rearrangement links TRBV7-6 to TRBJ2-2; D may match TRBD1 or TRBD2 (5 bases each). The CDR3 loop is CASSNLLGARGTGELFF. CDR3 nucleotides: TGTGCCAGCAGCAATCTCCTCGGGGCCCGAGGGACCGGGGAGCTGTTTTTT.